This T cell receptor beta chain was obtained from a study of blood T cell repertoires in COVID-19. TCRdb's copy holds only in-frame clones and misses some; the assay was immunoSEQ multiplex PCR. This table has roughly 200,000 clones, more than 70% appearing once. The CDR3 contains 12 residues. CDR1 and CDR2 (germline): LNHDA, SQIVND (reference sequence). Trimming removed 6 bases from V and 8 bases from J, with 12 bases in between. Source material: peripheral blood. The receptor was derived from a woman of 80 years or more with active or convalescent COVID-19. The chain links TRBV19 to TRBJ2-3; D is unclear. CDR3 in amino acids: CASRPPGGTQYF. The CDR3 nucleotides read TGTGCCAGTAGACCCCCGGGTGGTACGCAGTATTTT.